This record concerns one T cell receptor beta chain sequence. The data are from a study of blood T cell repertoires in COVID-19. About the research overall: Sites across the United States, Italy and Spain contributed samples from acute and convalescent COVID-19. In each case, the material was cDNA or gDNA derived from T cells, B-cell-depleted T cells, or PBMCs.

In the original workflow: Cell counts per sample came from amplifying reference gene primers. Some clones are missing from TCRdb's copy, which holds only in-frame ones; the method was immunoSEQ multiplex PCR. D and trimming were read from the DNA, whereas the V and J calls and clone size are those reported in that table. There are 55,000 to 65,000 clones in the sample; around 92% occur only once, and 8.6% lies in the top ten. The germline gives CDR1 SEHNR, CDR2 FQNEAQ (reference sequence). V lost 5 bases to trimming and J lost 6 bases; unmatched junction nucleotides: 13. The CDR3 length is 16 residues.

The V and J genes are TRBV7-9 and TRBJ2-5; 9 positions match TRBD2. Sequenced input: peripheral blood. The clonotype originates from a human donor in a cohort sampled during active COVID-19. The CDR3 loop reads CASSLNRAGGPKTQYF. CDR3 bases: TGTGCCAGCAGCCTAAACAGGGCGGGAGGGCCCAAGACCCAGTACTTC. Drawing the rest from reference TRBV7-9 and TRBJ2-5, the complete variable domain is DTGVSQNPRHKITKRGQNVTFRCDPISEHNRLYWYRQTLGQGPEFLTYFQNEAQLEKSRLLSDRFSAERPKGSFSTLEIQRTEQGDSAMYLCASSLNRAGGPKTQYFGPGTRLLVL.